These 7 T cell receptor beta chains came from one sample sequenced in a study of blood T cell repertoires in COVID-19. Data came from immunoSEQ multiplex PCR; TCRdb stores just in-frame clones and leaves some out. The sample carries under 200,000 clones, around 83% recorded once. What was sequenced was peripheral blood. The origin of the receptors is a human donor in a cohort sampled during active COVID-19.

This chain uses TRBV20-1 with TRBJ2-7; D perhaps matches TRBD2 (6 bases). Germline V gene data show CDR1 as DFQATT and CDR2 as SNEGSKA (reference sequence). This CDR3 has 18 residues. V gave up 3 bases and J gave up 0 bases, with 24 bases separating them. CDR3 nucleotide sequence: TGCAGTGCTAGTCAAGGGCCCCCAATGACTAGTGGCTCCTACGAGCAGTACTTC. Encoded protein: CSASQGPPMTSGSYEQYF.

This clone was seen only once. Other DNA sequences from this sample encode an identical CDR3 as well. The V gene is TRBV6-5, the J gene TRBJ1-3, with 7 nucleotides matching TRBD1. The germline V gene has CDR1 MNHEY and CDR2 SVGAGI. This CDR3 is built from 14 residues. The trim removed 4 bases at V and 7 bases at J, leaving 7 bases unmatched. CDR3 nucleotides: TGTGCCAGCAGTTCCTCAGGGGGGGGGAACACCATATATTTT. It is translated as CASSSSGGGNTIYF.

This clone was found once. The chain links TRBV6-1 to TRBJ1-5; D might be TRBD1 (5 bases). CDR1 MNHNS and CDR2 SASEGT come from the germline V gene. The V gene lost 0 bases and the J gene lost 5 bases, with 11 bases spanning the gap. This CDR3 has 15 residues. The CDR3 nucleotides are TGTGCCAGCAGTGAAGCGGCGACAGTCGATCAGCCCCAGCATTTT. Its protein product is CASSEAATVDQPQHF.

The V gene is TRBV2, the J gene TRBJ2-5; 9 nucleotides agree with TRBD2. Germline CDR1 reads SNHLY; CDR2 reads FYNNEI. V was pared by 0 bases and J by 3 bases, with 8 bases of the junction left unmatched. The CDR3 totals 17 residues. The CDR3 DNA reads as TGTGCCAGCAGTGAAGCGGCGGGGGGGCCGGTGAAAGAGACCCAGTACTTC. This translates into CASSEAAGGPVKETQYF.

This chain links TRBV9 with TRBJ2-3; 12 positions agree with TRBD2. CDR1 and CDR2 (germline): SGDLS, YYNGEE. V lost 3 bases and J lost 3; bases outside the gene matches: 8. The CDR3 has 17 amino acids. The CDR3 is CASSALPTSGRTDTQYF. The CDR3 DNA is TGTGCCAGCAGCGCCCTTCCGACTAGCGGGAGAACAGATACGCAGTATTTT.

In its sample, this clone was seen once. The CDR3 coding sequence is TGCGCCAGCAGTTTTGTCGGGAGTGATACGCAGTATTTT. This gives the protein CASSFVGSDTQYF. The chain combines TRBV4-3 with TRBJ2-3, with a tentative D call TRBD2 (6 bases). The CDR3 sequence is 13 residues long. The V gene lost 6 bases and the J gene lost 6 bases, with 13 bases spanning the gap. Germline values: CDR1 LGHNA, CDR2 YSLEER.

The genes are TRBV6-2 or TRBV6-3 and TRBJ2-5; 7 bases align to TRBD2. The CDR3 is made up of 15 amino acids. Germline-derived CDR1 and CDR2 are MNHEY and SVGEGT. Unmatched junction bases numbered 8, after V lost 6 bases and J lost 1 base. The CDR3 sequence is CASSPLTGGQETQYF. The CDR3 DNA reads as TGTGCCAGCAGCCCTCTTACGGGAGGCCAAGAGACCCAGTACTTC.